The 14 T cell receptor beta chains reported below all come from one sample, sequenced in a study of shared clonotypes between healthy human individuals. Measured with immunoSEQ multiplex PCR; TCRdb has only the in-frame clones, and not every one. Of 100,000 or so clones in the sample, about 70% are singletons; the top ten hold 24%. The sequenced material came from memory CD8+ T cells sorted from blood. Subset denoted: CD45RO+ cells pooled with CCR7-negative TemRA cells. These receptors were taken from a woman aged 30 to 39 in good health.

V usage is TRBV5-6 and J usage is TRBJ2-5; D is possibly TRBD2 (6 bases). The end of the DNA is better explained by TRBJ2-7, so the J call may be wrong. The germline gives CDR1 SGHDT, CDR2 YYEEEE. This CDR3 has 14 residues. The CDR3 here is CASSLGDGGYEQYF. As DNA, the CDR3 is TGTGCCAGCAGCTTGGGCGACGGGGGCTACGAGCAGTACTTC.

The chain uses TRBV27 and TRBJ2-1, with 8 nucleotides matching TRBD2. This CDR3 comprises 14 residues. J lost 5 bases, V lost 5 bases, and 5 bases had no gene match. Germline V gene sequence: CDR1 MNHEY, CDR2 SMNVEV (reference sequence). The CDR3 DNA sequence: TGTGCCAGCAGTCCTCCGGGACTAGACAATGAGCAGTTCTTC. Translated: CASSPPGLDNEQFF.

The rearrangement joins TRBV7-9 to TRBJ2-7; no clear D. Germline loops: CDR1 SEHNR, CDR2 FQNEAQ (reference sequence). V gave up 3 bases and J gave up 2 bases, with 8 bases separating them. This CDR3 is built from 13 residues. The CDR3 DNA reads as TGTGCCAGCAGCTTCGAGACGGCCTACGAGCAGTACTTC. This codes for CASSFETAYEQYF.

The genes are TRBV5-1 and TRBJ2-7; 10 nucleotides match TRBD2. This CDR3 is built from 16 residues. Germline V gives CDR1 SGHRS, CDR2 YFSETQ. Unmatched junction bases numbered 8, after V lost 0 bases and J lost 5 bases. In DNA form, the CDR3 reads TGCGCCAGCAGCTTGGCGGGGAGGCTAGCGGGAGACGAGCAGTACTTC. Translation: CASSLAGRLAGDEQYF. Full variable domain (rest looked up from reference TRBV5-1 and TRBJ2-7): KAGVTQTPRYLIKTRGQQVTLSCSPISGHRSVSWYQQTPGQGLQFLFEYFSETQRNKGNFPGRFSGRQFSNSRSEMNVSTLELGDSALYLCASSLAGRLAGDEQYFGPGTRLTVT.

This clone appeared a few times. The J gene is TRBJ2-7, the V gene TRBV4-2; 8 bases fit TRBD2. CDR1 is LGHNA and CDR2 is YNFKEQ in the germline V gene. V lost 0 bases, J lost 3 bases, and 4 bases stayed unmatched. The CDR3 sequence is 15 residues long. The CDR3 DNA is TGTGCCAGCAGCCAAGAAAAGCGGGGGCACTACGAGCAGTACTTC. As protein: CASSQEKRGHYEQYF.

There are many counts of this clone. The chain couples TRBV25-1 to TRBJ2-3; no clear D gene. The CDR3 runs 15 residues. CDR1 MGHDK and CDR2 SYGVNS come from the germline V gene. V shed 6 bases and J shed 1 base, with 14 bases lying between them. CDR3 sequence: CASRDGAMGTDTQYF. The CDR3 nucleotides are TGTGCCAGCAGAGACGGAGCAATGGGCACAGATACGCAGTATTTT.

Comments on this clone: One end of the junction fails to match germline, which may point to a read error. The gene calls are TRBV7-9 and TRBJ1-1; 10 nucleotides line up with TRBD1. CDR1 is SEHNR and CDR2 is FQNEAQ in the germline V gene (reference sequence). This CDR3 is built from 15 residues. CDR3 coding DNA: TGTGCCAGCAGCTCGTTTGGACAGGGGGTTACTTCAGGGGTCTTT. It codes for CASSSFGQGVTSGVF.

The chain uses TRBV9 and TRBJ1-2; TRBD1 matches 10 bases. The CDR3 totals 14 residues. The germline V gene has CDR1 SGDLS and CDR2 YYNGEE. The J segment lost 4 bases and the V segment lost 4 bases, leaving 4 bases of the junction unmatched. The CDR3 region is CASSYDRGPYGYTF. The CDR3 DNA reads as TGTGCCAGCAGCTACGACAGGGGGCCCTATGGCTACACCTTC.

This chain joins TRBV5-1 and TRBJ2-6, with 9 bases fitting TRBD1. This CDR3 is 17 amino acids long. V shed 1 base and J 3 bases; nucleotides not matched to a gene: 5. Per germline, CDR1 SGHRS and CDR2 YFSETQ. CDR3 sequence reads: CASSLRTGVIGANVLTF. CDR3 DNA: TGCGCCAGCAGCTTGCGGACAGGGGTCATTGGGGCCAACGTCCTGACTTTC.

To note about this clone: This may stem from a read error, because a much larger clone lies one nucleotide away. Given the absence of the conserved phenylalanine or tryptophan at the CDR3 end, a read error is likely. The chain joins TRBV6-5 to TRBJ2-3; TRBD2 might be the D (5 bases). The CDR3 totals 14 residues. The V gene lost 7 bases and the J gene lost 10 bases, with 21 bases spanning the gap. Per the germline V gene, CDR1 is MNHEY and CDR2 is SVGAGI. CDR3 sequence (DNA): TGTGCCAGCAACCAACTAGACCCCTCCGACGCGCAGTATTCT. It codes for CASNQLDPSDAQYS.

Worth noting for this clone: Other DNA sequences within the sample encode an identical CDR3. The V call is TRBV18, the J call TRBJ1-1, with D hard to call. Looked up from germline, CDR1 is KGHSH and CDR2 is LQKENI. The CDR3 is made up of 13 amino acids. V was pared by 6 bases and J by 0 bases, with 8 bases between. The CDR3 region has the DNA TGTGCCAGCTCTCCCGGGTTGAACACTGAAGCTTTCTTT. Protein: CASSPGLNTEAFF.

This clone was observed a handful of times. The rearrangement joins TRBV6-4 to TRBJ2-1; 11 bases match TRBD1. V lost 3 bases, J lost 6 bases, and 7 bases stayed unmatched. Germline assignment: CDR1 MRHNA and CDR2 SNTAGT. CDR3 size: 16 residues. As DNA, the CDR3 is TGTGCCAGCAGTGAAGGGGCCGGGACAGGGGGCAATGAGCAGTTCTTC. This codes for CASSEGAGTGGNEQFF.

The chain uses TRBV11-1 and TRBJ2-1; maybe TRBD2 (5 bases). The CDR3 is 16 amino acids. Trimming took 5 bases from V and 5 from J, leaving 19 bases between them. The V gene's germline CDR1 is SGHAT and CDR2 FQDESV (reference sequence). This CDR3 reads CASSISLLGLNNEQFF. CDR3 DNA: TGTGCCAGCAGCATTAGTCTCCTCGGACTCAACAATGAGCAGTTCTTC.

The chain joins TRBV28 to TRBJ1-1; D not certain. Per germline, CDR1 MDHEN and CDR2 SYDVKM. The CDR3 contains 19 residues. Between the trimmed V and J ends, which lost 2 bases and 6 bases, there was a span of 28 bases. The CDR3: CASSLAFGAAPPLEAEAFF. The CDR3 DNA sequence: TGTGCCAGCAGTTTAGCGTTTGGTGCGGCACCTCCCTTAGAGGCTGAAGCTTTCTTT.